This T cell receptor beta chain was captured in a study of CD8 T cells in Susac syndrome. TCR beta sequences were obtained from blood CD8+ and CD4+ T cells. The CDR3 runs 14 residues. V lost 5 bases and J 1 base, leaving 9 bases between the germline ends. Germline V gives CDR1 SGHAT, CDR2 FQDESV (reference sequence). The RNA input was 0.5 to 1 ug, and it was reverse transcribed with random hexamers. From the immunoSEQ multiplex PCR reads, TCRdb called clonotypes with MiXCR, one entry per CDR3 protein. Of tens of thousands of distinct CDR3 sequences detected, 94% appear once; the ten largest clones hold under 1%.

The chain has TRBV11-1 and TRBJ2-1; D tentatively fits TRBD1 or TRBD2 (5 bases each). The receptor was derived from a human donor with Susac syndrome. The sample taken for sequencing was CD8+ T cells from PBMCs. The CDR3 nucleotides are TGTGCCAGCAGCCCGAGGGGATCCTACAATGAGCAGTTCTTC. Its translation is CASSPRGSYNEQFF. Looking up the rest from reference TRBV11-1 and TRBJ2-1 gives the full variable domain: EAEVAQSPRYKITEKSQAVAFWCDPISGHATLYWYRQILGQGPELLVQFQDESVVDDSQLPKDRFSAERLKGVDSTLKIQPAELGDSAMYLCASSPRGSYNEQFFGPGTRLTVL.